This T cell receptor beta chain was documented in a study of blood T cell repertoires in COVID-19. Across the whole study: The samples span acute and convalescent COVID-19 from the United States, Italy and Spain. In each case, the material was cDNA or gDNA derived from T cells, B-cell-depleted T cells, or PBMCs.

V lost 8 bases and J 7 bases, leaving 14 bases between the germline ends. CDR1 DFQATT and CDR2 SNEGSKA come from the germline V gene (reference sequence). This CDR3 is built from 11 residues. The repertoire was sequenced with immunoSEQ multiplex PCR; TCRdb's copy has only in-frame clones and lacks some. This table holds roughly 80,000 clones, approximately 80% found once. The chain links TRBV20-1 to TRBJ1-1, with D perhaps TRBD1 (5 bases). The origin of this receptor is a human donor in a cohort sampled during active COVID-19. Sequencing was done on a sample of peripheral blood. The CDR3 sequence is CSSFGQGEAFF. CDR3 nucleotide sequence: TGCAGTTCCTTTGGGCAGGGTGAAGCTTTCTTT.